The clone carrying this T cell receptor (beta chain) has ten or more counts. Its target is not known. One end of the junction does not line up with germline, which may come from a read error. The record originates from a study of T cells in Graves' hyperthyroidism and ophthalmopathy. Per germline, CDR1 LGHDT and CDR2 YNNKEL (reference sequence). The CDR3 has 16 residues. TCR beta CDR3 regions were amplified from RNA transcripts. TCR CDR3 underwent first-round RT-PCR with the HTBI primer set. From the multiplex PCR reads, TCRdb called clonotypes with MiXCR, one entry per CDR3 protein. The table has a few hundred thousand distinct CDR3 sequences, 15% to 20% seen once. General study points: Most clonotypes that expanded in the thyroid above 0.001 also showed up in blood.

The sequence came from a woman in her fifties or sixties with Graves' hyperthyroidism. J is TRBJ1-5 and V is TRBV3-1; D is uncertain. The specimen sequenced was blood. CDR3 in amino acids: CANSQDPQVGNQPQHF. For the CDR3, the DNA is TGTGCCAACAGCCAAGATCCCCAGGTCGGCAATCAGCCCCAGCATTTT.